The 31 T cell receptor beta chains below come from one sample, sequenced in a study of cytomegalovirus exposure and HLA in healthy donors. Primers included in the PCR were 60 Vbeta and 13 Jbeta primers. Sequencing was performed with immunoSEQ multiplex PCR; in TCRdb, only in-frame clones are kept and a portion is missing. The sample consists of some 200,000 clones, 80% of them appearing once. The specimen sequenced was PBMCs. The receptor set was obtained from a boy younger than 18 in good health and CMV-seronegative.

The chain joins TRBV30 to TRBJ1-5; D perhaps matches TRBD1 (5 bases). Trimming shortened V by 1 base and J by 0 bases, and 16 bases separated the two germline ends. CDR1 GTSNPN and CDR2 SVGIG come from the germline V gene (reference sequence). The CDR3 length is 17 residues. The CDR3 DNA reads TGTGCCTGGAGTGCTGTGGGGGGTTACTCTAGCAATCAGCCCCAGCATTTT. It encodes CAWSAVGGYSSNQPQHF.

The table lists this clone with a few counts. CDR3 region: CASSLSVGAHEQFF. CDR3 bases: TGTGCCAGCAGTTTATCGGTGGGGGCTCATGAGCAGTTCTTC. The chain is built from TRBV27 and TRBJ2-1; the D gene is possibly TRBD1 (6 bases). The germline gives CDR1 MNHEY, CDR2 SMNVEV (reference sequence). The V end was cut by 0 bases, the J end by 8 bases, with 11 bases between. CDR3 size: 14 residues.

This chain links TRBV2 with TRBJ2-7; 7 bases line up with TRBD1. The CDR3 sequence is 15 residues long. Germline CDR1 reads SNHLY; CDR2 reads FYNNEI. V lost 6 bases and J lost 3; bases outside the gene matches: 11. The CDR3 coding sequence is TGTGCCAGCAGAGTCCTCCGGGACAGAGGCTACGAGCAGTACTTC. Translated, it gives CASRVLRDRGYEQYF.

The V call is TRBV19, the J call TRBJ2-5; TRBD1 matches 8 bases. Germline CDR1 LNHDA, CDR2 SQIVND (reference sequence). The V gene end was trimmed by 3 bases and the J gene end by 2 bases; junction bases not matched to a gene: 2. The CDR3 is 14 amino acids. The CDR3 is CASSIYRGQETQYF. Written as DNA, the CDR3 is TGTGCCAGTAGTATTTACAGGGGGCAAGAGACCCAGTACTTC. The entire variable domain, with the rest obtained from reference TRBV19 and TRBJ2-5, is as follows: DGGITQSPKYLFRKEGQNVTLSCEQNLNHDAMYWYRQDPGQGLRLIYYSQIVNDFQKGDIAEGYSVSREKKESFPLTVTSAQKNPTAFYLCASSIYRGQETQYFGPGTRLLVL.

The rearrangement links TRBV7-9 to TRBJ1-1; a weak D match, TRBD1 (6 bases). CDR3 length: 14 amino acids. The V end was cut by 3 bases, the J end by 4 bases, with 12 bases between. The germline gives CDR1 SEHNR, CDR2 FQNEAQ (reference sequence). Written as DNA, the CDR3 is TGTGCCAGCAGCTTGGGGACACGGTTCACTGAAGCTTTCTTT. Residues: CASSLGTRFTEAFF.

The chain joins TRBV9 to TRBJ2-7, with 9 bases matching TRBD2. Trimming cost V 4 bases and J 0 bases; bases outside gene matches: 5. CDR1 and CDR2 from the germline V gene are SGDLS and YYNGEE. The CDR3 is made up of 15 amino acids. The CDR3 is CASSQPTSGSYEQYF. CDR3 sequence (DNA): TGTGCCAGCAGCCAACCGACTAGCGGCTCCTACGAGCAGTACTTC.

V and J are TRBV19 and TRBJ2-3, with 10 bases matching TRBD2. Trimming at V came to 5 bases and at J to 6 bases, leaving 14 bases not matched to a gene. This CDR3 comprises 17 residues. Germline V lookup: CDR1 LNHDA, CDR2 SQIVND (reference sequence). The CDR3 nucleotides are TGTGCCAGTAGTCCCATAGGTCTAGCGGGAGCAGGGGATACGCAGTATTTT. Translating it yields CASSPIGLAGAGDTQYF.

The rearrangement links TRBV4-1 to TRBJ1-1, with D perhaps TRBD1 (6 bases). This CDR3 is built from 15 residues. CDR1 and CDR2 from the germline V gene are MGHRA and YSYEKL. V was shortened by 4 bases and J by 1 base, with 13 bases between the two germline ends. CDR3 amino acids: CASSPQGDRNTEAFF. The CDR3, as DNA: TGCGCCAGCAGCCCACAGGGCGATCGGAACACTGAAGCTTTCTTT.

The chain couples TRBV19 to TRBJ2-7; TRBD1 aligns across 9 bases. In germline, CDR1 is LNHDA, CDR2 SQIVND (reference sequence). J gave up 4 bases and V 4 bases, and 2 bases lay outside the gene matches. The CDR3 has 13 amino acids. This chain's CDR3 is CASSNRGQYEQYF. CDR3 nucleotide sequence: TGTGCCAGTAGTAACAGGGGGCAATACGAGCAGTACTTC.

The V gene is TRBV9, the J gene TRBJ2-7; TRBD1 matches at 12 bases. The CDR3 sequence is 15 residues long. The J segment lost 2 bases and the V segment lost 3 bases, leaving 3 bases of the junction unmatched. Germline CDR1 reads SGDLS; CDR2 reads YYNGEE. This CDR3 reads CASSGGDRGPYEQYF. The CDR3 DNA reads as TGTGCCAGCAGCGGGGGGGACAGGGGGCCCTACGAGCAGTACTTC.

CDR3 amino acids: CAWSVRRTNEKLFF. Here the CDR3 DNA reads TGTGCCTGGAGTGTCCGGCGGACTAATGAAAAACTGTTTTTT. The V call is TRBV30, the J call TRBJ1-4; no clear D gene. V gave up 0 bases and J gave up 2 bases, with 7 bases separating them. The germline gives CDR1 GTSNPN, CDR2 SVGIG (reference sequence). CDR3 length: 14 residues.

The chain employs TRBV9 and TRBJ1-3; possibly TRBD1 for D (5 bases). V dropped 3 bases and J dropped 2 bases, with 15 bases sitting between them. The CDR3 runs to 16 residues. CDR1 is SGDLS and CDR2 is YYNGEE in the germline V gene. CDR3 DNA: TGTGCCAGCAGCGGACCCTGGGGGGAACCTGGAAACACCATATATTTT. Translation gives CASSGPWGEPGNTIYF. Based on the CDR3 plus reference TRBV9 and TRBJ1-3, the full variable domain is DSGVTQTPKHLITATGQRVTLRCSPRSGDLSVYWYQQSLDQGLQFLIQYYNGEERAKGNILERFSAQQFPDLHSELNLSSLELGDSALYFCASSGPWGEPGNTIYFGEGSWLTVV.

V and J are TRBV10-2 and TRBJ2-7; D remains unclear. CDR1 and CDR2 (germline): WSHSY, SAAADI. Trimming took off 2 bases at V and 0 bases at J, with 8 bases between the two ends. CDR3 length: 14 amino acids. The CDR3 here is CASSETRYSYEQYF. CDR3 coding DNA: TGCGCCAGCAGTGAGACCAGATACTCCTACGAGCAGTACTTC.

The J gene is TRBJ2-1, the V gene TRBV7-9; 11 nucleotides align to TRBD2. This CDR3 comprises 18 residues. V shed 8 bases and J 0 bases; nucleotides not matched to a gene: 12. CDR1 is SEHNR, CDR2 FQNEAQ, per germline (reference sequence). The CDR3 loop reads CASAEPLAGGLSYNEQFF. The CDR3 DNA sequence: TGTGCCAGCGCAGAGCCCCTAGCGGGAGGACTCTCCTACAATGAGCAGTTCTTC. The whole variable domain, remainder taken from reference TRBV7-9 and TRBJ2-1, is DTGVSQNPRHKITKRGQNVTFRCDPISEHNRLYWYRQTLGQGPEFLTYFQNEAQLEKSRLLSDRFSAERPKGSFSTLEIQRTEQGDSAMYLCASAEPLAGGLSYNEQFFGPGTRLTVL.

This clone was seen more than once but under ten times. The chain carries TRBV25-1 and TRBJ2-1; D possibly corresponds to TRBD1 (5 bases). The germline gives CDR1 MGHDK, CDR2 SYGVNS. V was clipped by 3 bases and J by 10 bases, with 10 bases between them. This CDR3 has 12 residues. CDR3 nucleotides: TGTGCCAGCAGTGATAAGACAGAGGAGCAGTTCTTC. Encoded protein: CASSDKTEEQFF.

This clone occurred a few times. The chain links TRBV28 to TRBJ2-7, with TRBD2 matching 10 bases. This CDR3 has 19 residues. V was pared by 2 bases and J by 6 bases, with 19 bases of the junction left unmatched. Germline CDR1 is MDHEN and CDR2 is SYDVKM. CDR3 loop: CASSLRTSGSGRGAVEQYF. As DNA, the CDR3 is TGTGCCAGCAGTTTACGGACCTCTGGGAGCGGGAGGGGGGCGGTCGAGCAGTACTTC.

The V call is TRBV5-4, the J call TRBJ2-3; 11 bases match TRBD2. The J segment lost 0 bases and the V segment lost 4 bases, leaving 4 bases of the junction unmatched. The germline CDR1 and CDR2 sequences are SGHNT and YYREEE (reference sequence). This CDR3 contains 16 residues. This CDR3 reads CASSPRTSGSTDTQYF. CDR3 sequence (DNA): TGTGCCAGCAGCCCCAGGACTAGCGGGAGCACAGATACGCAGTATTTT.

Here the CDR3 reads CASSARGGSGNTIYF. The DNA of the CDR3 is TGTGCCTCCTCCGCGAGGGGGGGATCTGGAAACACCATATATTTT. The chain couples TRBV30 to TRBJ1-3; D is perhaps TRBD1 (6 bases). Germline loops: CDR1 GTSNPN, CDR2 SVGIG (reference sequence). The V end lost 7 bases, the J end lost 1 base, and 17 bases lay between the germline ends. CDR3 length: 15 residues.

This chain links TRBV10-1 with TRBJ1-5; weak D call: TRBD1 (5 bases). Trimming removed 5 bases from V and 5 bases from J, with 13 bases in between. There are 14 residues in the CDR3. Germline-derived CDR1 and CDR2 are WNHNN and SYGVQD (reference sequence). The CDR3 protein is CASSPPGGDQPQHF. CDR3 in DNA: TGCGCCAGCAGTCCTCCGGGGGGGGATCAGCCCCAGCATTTT.

The V gene is TRBV7-3, the J gene TRBJ2-1; D is perhaps TRBD2 (5 bases). Germline V gene data show CDR1 as SGHTA and CDR2 as FQGTGA. This CDR3 has 14 amino acids. V gave up 0 bases and J gave up 15 bases, with 18 bases separating them. The DNA of the CDR3 is TGTGCCAGCAGCTTAACTCCGATCAGCGGAGGCCCGTTCTTC. This gives the protein CASSLTPISGGPFF.

The chain has TRBV19 and TRBJ1-1; possibly TRBD1 for D (6 bases). Trimming stripped 3 bases from V and 2 bases from J, with 10 bases between. CDR3 size: 14 residues. Germline V CDR1 and CDR2: LNHDA, SQIVND (reference sequence). CDR3 bases: TGTGCCAGTAGTATTCGCAGGGGCAACACTGAAGCTTTCTTT. Its translation is CASSIRRGNTEAFF.

The chain combines TRBV5-1 with TRBJ2-5; tentative D call: TRBD1 (5 bases). The CDR3 length is 15 residues. Per the germline V gene, CDR1 is SGHRS and CDR2 is YFSETQ. V gave up 3 bases and J gave up 9 bases, with 21 bases separating them. Here the CDR3 reads CASSSTTGHTGAQYF. CDR3 coding DNA: TGCGCCAGCAGCTCTACGACCGGACACACCGGAGCCCAGTACTTC.

V usage is TRBV5-4 and J usage is TRBJ1-3; D not resolved. The CDR3 consists of 16 residues. V lost 3 bases and J lost 0, with 13 bases in between. The germline gives CDR1 SGHNT, CDR2 YYREEE (reference sequence). The CDR3 reads CASSSPRSSSGNTIYF. The CDR3 coding sequence is TGTGCCAGCAGCTCCCCTCGGTCGAGCTCTGGAAACACCATATATTTT.

J is TRBJ2-7 and V is TRBV19; D remains ambiguous. The CDR3 contains 15 residues. CDR1 LNHDA and CDR2 SQIVND come from the germline V gene (reference sequence). V lost 5 bases and J lost 2, with 16 bases in between. The CDR3 sequence is CASSVSGLSAYEQYF. DNA of the CDR3: TGTGCCAGTAGTGTATCCGGTCTCTCCGCCTACGAGCAGTACTTC.

The chain has TRBV7-2 and TRBJ2-5; 8 bases map to TRBD2. TRBJ2-7 explains the end of the DNA better; the J call may be wrong. Germline-derived CDR1 and CDR2 are SGHTA and FQGNSA. The CDR3 runs to 18 residues. CDR3 region: CASSPPSMRSGGPYEQYF. The CDR3 DNA sequence: TGTGCCAGCAGCCCCCCGTCCATGCGAAGCGGGGGCCCCTACGAGCAGTACTTC.

V is TRBV18 and J is TRBJ1-4, with a tentative D call TRBD1 (6 bases). Germline V gene sequence: CDR1 KGHSH, CDR2 LQKENI. This CDR3 has 15 residues. Trimming took 2 bases from V and 7 from J, leaving 14 bases between them. The CDR3: CASSPSGGLGEKLFF. For the CDR3, the DNA is TGTGCCAGCTCACCATCGGGGGGGCTCGGTGAAAAACTGTTTTTT. Full variable domain (missing parts from reference TRBV18 and TRBJ1-4): NAGVMQNPRHLVRRRGQEARLRCSPMKGHSHVYWYRQLPEEGLKFMVYLQKENIIDESGMPKERFSAEFPKEGPSILRIQQVVRGDSAAYFCASSPSGGLGEKLFFGSGTQLSVL.

The chain couples TRBV5-1 to TRBJ2-5, with D possibly matching TRBD1 (6 bases). Germline values: CDR1 SGHRS, CDR2 YFSETQ. The ends were cut back, 2 bases at V and 5 bases at J, with 13 bases in the middle. The CDR3 contains 14 residues. The CDR3 sequence: CASSFLGAGETQYF. CDR3 DNA sequence: TGCGCCAGCAGCTTTTTGGGGGCAGGGGAGACCCAGTACTTC.

This chain links TRBV9 with TRBJ1-1; D not resolved. This CDR3 has 14 amino acids. The germline CDR1 and CDR2 sequences are SGDLS and YYNGEE. Trimming pared 0 bases from V and 4 bases from J, leaving 10 bases between. The CDR3 sequence is CASSVDGLSTEAFF. In DNA form, the CDR3 reads TGTGCCAGCAGCGTAGACGGGTTGAGCACTGAAGCTTTCTTT. Drawing the rest from reference TRBV9 and TRBJ1-1, the complete variable domain is DSGVTQTPKHLITATGQRVTLRCSPRSGDLSVYWYQQSLDQGLQFLIQYYNGEERAKGNILERFSAQQFPDLHSELNLSSLELGDSALYFCASSVDGLSTEAFFGQGTRLTVV.

V usage is TRBV14 and J usage is TRBJ1-2; TRBD1 matches 10 bases. The germline CDR1 and CDR2 sequences are SGHDN and FVKESK. V lost 4 bases, J lost 7 bases, and 3 bases stayed unmatched. The CDR3 totals 13 residues. Here the CDR3 reads CASSPGQGLGYTF. CDR3 bases: TGTGCCAGCAGCCCGGGACAGGGGCTTGGCTACACCTTC. Full variable domain (outside the CDR3, taken from reference TRBV14 and TRBJ1-2): EAGVTQFPSHSVIEKGQTVTLRCDPISGHDNLYWYRRVMGKEIKFLLHFVKESKQDESGMPNNRFLAERTGGTYSTLKVQPAELEDSGVYFCASSPGQGLGYTFGSGTRLTVV.

V and J are TRBV6-1 and TRBJ1-2; 12 bases are a match to TRBD1. V shed 6 bases and J 6 bases; nucleotides not matched to a gene: 8. The V gene's germline CDR1 is MNHNS and CDR2 SASEGT. This CDR3 is 15 amino acids long. CDR3 in amino acids: CASRTGTGGDNGYTF. Written as DNA, the CDR3 is TGTGCCAGCAGGACGGGGACAGGGGGCGACAATGGCTACACCTTC.

The chain employs TRBV5-1 and TRBJ2-5, with D perhaps matching TRBD2 (6 bases). The DNA end is a closer match to TRBJ2-7, so the J assignment may be wrong. Germline CDR1 is SGHRS and CDR2 is YFSETQ. This CDR3 contains 14 residues. CDR3 bases: TGCGCCAGCAGCGCGGGGCCGAGCTCCTACGAGCAGTACTTC. It encodes CASSAGPSSYEQYF.